This T cell receptor beta chain derives from a study of CD8+ T cells in alopecia areata. Findings and limits, study-wide: For lesional scalp, especially alopecia totalis/universalis, clonality was higher than in normal scalp.

For this clone: Antigen: not known.

As for treatment: oral pan-JAK inhibitor, 5-10 mg twice daily. TCR sequencing used cDNA made by reverse transcription of extracted RNA. TCRdb's copy holds only in-frame clones and misses some; the assay was immunoSEQ multiplex PCR. Among about 60,000 clones listed, 40% to 55% were seen once. The sequencing used CD8+ T cells sorted from blood, collected at approximately week 37, from a patient treated with tofacitinib. This clonotype was obtained from a human donor with alopecia areata.

CDR3 sequence (DNA): TGTGCCAGCAGAGCCGGGACAGGGGTCGAGCAGTACTTC. This translates into CASRAGTGVEQYF. V gene TRBV2 combines with J gene TRBJ2-7; 10 nucleotides align to TRBD1. CDR3 size: 13 residues. The germline CDR1 and CDR2 sequences are SNHLY and FYNNEI. After removal of 6 bases from V and 6 bases from J, the junction contained 5 bases not matched to a gene.